These 21 T cell receptor beta chains were sequenced from one sample in a study of T-cell reconstitution after alpha-beta-depleted transplantation in children. Molecular barcoding with unique molecular identifiers was used for the TCRbeta library. TCRdb re-called the PCR reads with MiXCR, one entry per CDR3 protein. The sample has over 450,000 distinct CDR3 sequences, about 11% seen once. Sequenced here: PBMCs, sampled before TCRalphabeta/CD19-depleted stem cell transplant. The receptors were gathered from a child aged 2-15 years with inherited bone marrow failure, due to receive a stem cell transplant.

This clonotype was seen ten or more times. The chain couples TRBV5-1 to TRBJ2-7; 9 nucleotides match TRBD2. CDR1 and CDR2 from the germline V gene are SGHRS and YFSETQ. J lost 1 base, V lost 1 base, and 12 bases had no gene match. CDR3 length: 18 residues. CDR3 coding DNA: TGCGCCAGCAGCTTGTTAGGGCTAGCGGGATACGAGTCCTACGAGCAGTACTTC. Translation gives CASSLLGLAGYESYEQYF. The whole variable domain, filled in from reference TRBV5-1 and TRBJ2-7, reads KAGVTQTPRYLIKTRGQQVTLSCSPISGHRSVSWYQQTPGQGLQFLFEYFSETQRNKGNFPGRFSGRQFSNSRSEMNVSTLELGDSALYLCASSLLGLAGYESYEQYFGPGTRLTVT.

This clonotype was picked up many times. This rearrangement joins TRBV27 to TRBJ2-7; 7 nucleotides agree with TRBD2. V lost 5 bases to trimming and J lost 4 bases; unmatched junction nucleotides: 5. CDR1 and CDR2 (germline): MNHEY, SMNVEV (reference sequence). The CDR3 is 13 residues long. CDR3 in amino acids: CASSLRTRYEQYF. CDR3 DNA sequence: TGTGCCAGCAGTCTCCGGACTAGGTACGAGCAGTACTTC.

In its sample, this clonotype was seen many times. The chain joins TRBV4-1 to TRBJ2-1; TRBD2 might be the D (5 bases). Between the trimmed V and J ends, which lost 4 bases and 4 bases, there was a span of 23 bases. CDR3 size: 18 residues. Germline lookup yields CDR1 MGHRA and CDR2 YSYEKL. CDR3 protein: CASSPLPPDYPGYNEQFF. The CDR3 region has the DNA TGCGCCAGCAGCCCTCTCCCCCCTGACTACCCGGGGTACAATGAGCAGTTCTTC.

Concerning this clonotype itself: A much larger clone differs from this one at a single base, so this may be a read error. V is TRBV6-1 and J is TRBJ2-1; 13 bases agree with TRBD2. The V gene's germline CDR1 is MNHNS and CDR2 SASEGT. Trimming removed 4 bases from V and 8 bases from J; junction bases left unmatched: 5. The CDR3 runs 15 residues. CDR3 nucleotide sequence: TGTGCCAGCAGTGCACTAGCGGGAGGGGACGATGAGCAGTTCTTC. It translates to CASSALAGGDDEQFF.

The table lists this clonotype with many counts. The genes are TRBV28 and TRBJ2-3, with 7 bases matching TRBD1. V trimming: 6 bases; J trimming: 1 base; junction bases outside the gene matches: 7. This CDR3 is built from 15 residues. Germline CDR1 MDHEN, CDR2 SYDVKM. This CDR3 reads CASSPDRDGTDTQYF. CDR3 bases: TGTGCCAGCAGCCCAGACAGGGATGGCACAGATACGCAGTATTTT.

This clonotype has at least ten counts. This rearrangement joins TRBV5-5 to TRBJ2-7; weak D call: TRBD1 (6 bases). V lost 4 bases and J 1 base, leaving 18 bases between the germline ends. CDR3 size: 16 residues. Germline V gives CDR1 SGHKS, CDR2 YYEKEE (reference sequence). The CDR3 protein is CASSPTGTRGSYEQYF. CDR3 sequence (DNA): TGTGCCAGCAGCCCTACCGGGACAAGAGGATCCTACGAGCAGTACTTC.

This clonotype was seen ten or more times. J is TRBJ2-1 and V is TRBV19; no firm D call. CDR3 length: 13 residues. CDR1 and CDR2 from the germline V gene are LNHDA and SQIVND (reference sequence). V lost 7 bases to trimming and J lost 5 bases, with 12 bases between them. The CDR3 protein is CASNLGFNNEQFF. Here the CDR3 DNA reads TGTGCCAGTAACTTAGGGTTTAACAATGAGCAGTTCTTC.

This clonotype was counted many times. The V and J genes are TRBV27 and TRBJ2-7; 10 bases map to TRBD1. Per the germline V gene, CDR1 is MNHEY and CDR2 is SMNVEV (reference sequence). This CDR3 has 16 residues. The V gene end was trimmed by 5 bases and the J gene end by 2 bases; junction bases not matched to a gene: 9. CDR3 nucleotides: TGTGCCAGCAGTCTACACGGGACAGGGGACCCCTACGAGCAGTACTTC. Protein product: CASSLHGTGDPYEQYF.

This clonotype has ten or more counts. CDR3 nucleotides: TGTGCCAGCAGCCCATGGACAGGGGAAGAGACCCAGTACTTC. Translated: CASSPWTGEETQYF. The J gene is TRBJ2-5, the V gene TRBV3-1, with 9 bases matching TRBD1. The CDR3 is 14 residues long. The junction had 3 bases not matched to a gene; V was cut back by 4 bases and J by 3 bases. Germline V gene sequence: CDR1 LGHDT, CDR2 YNNKEL (reference sequence).

This clonotype was seen ten or more times. This chain links TRBV7-2 with TRBJ2-3; D gene unclear. Germline assignment: CDR1 SGHTA and CDR2 FQGNSA. The CDR3 has 15 residues. V dropped 3 bases and J dropped 0 bases, with 10 bases sitting between them. DNA for the CDR3: TGTGCCAGCAGCTTCCACATGGCTAGCACAGATACGCAGTATTTT. It codes for CASSFHMASTDTQYF. The entire variable domain, with the rest obtained from reference TRBV7-2 and TRBJ2-3, is as follows: GAGVSQSPSNKVTEKGKDVELRCDPISGHTALYWYRQSLGQGLEFLIYFQGNSAPDKSGLPSDRFSAERTGGSVSTLTIQRTQQEDSAVYLCASSFHMASTDTQYFGPGTRLTVL.

This clonotype was detected ten times or more. The V call is TRBV10-2, the J call TRBJ2-1; 10 positions agree with TRBD2. Germline V gene data show CDR1 as WSHSY and CDR2 as SAAADI. V lost 1 base and J lost 3; bases outside the gene matches: 15. This CDR3 is built from 20 residues. CDR3 in amino acids: CASSELASGRYLEGYNEQFF. As DNA, the CDR3 is TGCGCCAGCAGTGAGTTAGCTAGCGGGAGATACCTAGAGGGCTACAATGAGCAGTTCTTC.

The chain uses TRBV7-9 and TRBJ2-1; 7 bases agree with TRBD1. J gave up 5 bases and V 6 bases, and 4 bases lay outside the gene matches. Per germline, CDR1 SEHNR and CDR2 FQNEAQ (reference sequence). The CDR3 sequence is 13 residues long. CDR3 coding DNA: TGTGCCAGCAGTAATGACAGGGACAATGAGCAGTTCTTC. It is translated as CASSNDRDNEQFF.

This clonotype has ten or more counts. The genes are TRBV5-1 and TRBJ2-7, with 9 bases fitting TRBD1. V trimming: 2 bases; J trimming: 4 bases; junction bases outside the gene matches: 10. Looked up from germline, CDR1 is SGHRS and CDR2 is YFSETQ. CDR3 length equals 16 residues. The CDR3: CASSFYIQGAGYEQYF. The CDR3 coding sequence is TGCGCCAGCAGCTTCTATATACAGGGGGCCGGGTACGAGCAGTACTTC.

This clonotype was seen only a few times. J is TRBJ2-7 and V is TRBV3-1, with D unresolved. The CDR3 is 15 amino acids. Germline V gene sequence: CDR1 LGHDT, CDR2 YNNKEL (reference sequence). Trimming cost V 0 bases and J 3 bases, with 12 bases left between them. The CDR3 coding sequence is TGTGCCAGCAGCCAAGATTGGGATGCGTACTACGAGCAGTACTTC. This codes for CASSQDWDAYYEQYF.

The V and J genes are TRBV19 and TRBJ1-1; 9 bases map to TRBD1. V lost 9 bases to trimming and J lost 5 bases; unmatched junction nucleotides: 13. Germline lookup yields CDR1 LNHDA and CDR2 SQIVND (reference sequence). CDR3 size: 15 residues. Written as DNA, the CDR3 is TGTGCCAGCACACAGGGGGCGAGGGAAGGAACTGAAGCTTTCTTT. Amino acids: CASTQGAREGTEAFF.

This clonotype showed up many times. The chain carries TRBV4-1 and TRBJ2-5; D remains ambiguous. The CDR3 totals 14 residues. Germline V gene lookup returns CDR1 MGHRA and CDR2 YSYEKL. V was shortened by 3 bases and J by 2 bases, with 10 bases between the two germline ends. CDR3: CASSQSWVQETQYF. The CDR3 DNA is TGCGCCAGCAGCCAGAGCTGGGTTCAAGAGACCCAGTACTTC.

V usage is TRBV7-9 and J usage is TRBJ1-2; D gene uncertain. Between the trimmed V and J ends, which lost 5 bases and 5 bases, there was a span of 9 bases. Germline CDR1 and CDR2: SEHNR and FQNEAQ (reference sequence). The CDR3 loop spans 12 amino acids. CDR3 sequence (DNA): TGTGCCAGCAGCCCGTGCCTTTATGGCTACACCTTC. It is translated as CASSPCLYGYTF.

This clonotype was observed at least ten times. The chain uses TRBV4-3 and TRBJ2-1; TRBD2 is a possible D gene (6 bases). From germline, CDR1 is LGHNA and CDR2 YSLEER. V was clipped by 2 bases and J by 2 bases, with 10 bases between them. The CDR3 covers 15 residues. This CDR3 reads CASSQSAGPYNEQFF. Here the CDR3 DNA reads TGCGCCAGCAGCCAATCGGCGGGACCCTACAATGAGCAGTTCTTC.

This clonotype was seen many times. The chain has TRBV29-1 and TRBJ2-7; D may match TRBD1 or TRBD2 (5 bases each). From germline, CDR1 is SQVTM and CDR2 ANQGSEA. CDR3 length: 14 amino acids. The CDR3 sequence: CTRGVTDVIYEQYF. The CDR3 DNA is TGCACCAGAGGGGTCACAGACGTAATCTACGAGCAGTACTTC.

Many counts were recorded for this clonotype. The chain recombines TRBV7-8 with TRBJ2-2, with 11 positions matching TRBD1. With 4 bases clipped from V and 4 bases from J, the junction kept 5 bases outside the gene matches. This CDR3 comprises 16 residues. The germline V gene encodes CDR1 SGHVS and CDR2 FQNEAQ. DNA of the CDR3: TGTGCCAGCAGCTCCCGGACAGGGGGCCTCACCGGGGAGCTGTTTTTT. Encoded protein: CASSSRTGGLTGELFF.

This clonotype was picked up many times. The gene calls are TRBV7-9 and TRBJ2-7, with D tentatively TRBD1 or TRBD2 (6 bases each). Germline lookup yields CDR1 SEHNR and CDR2 FQNEAQ (reference sequence). V lost 5 bases, J lost 2 bases, and 16 bases lay in between. The CDR3 consists of 15 residues. This CDR3 reads CASSLQGLHPYEQYF. In nucleotides, the CDR3 is TGTGCCAGCAGCCTACAGGGACTCCATCCCTACGAGCAGTACTTC.